The 10 T cell receptor beta chains below come from one sample, sequenced in a study of CD8 T cells in ankylosing spondylitis. Findings of the study overall: A motif of 7 or 8 highly homologous TCR beta variants was seen as apparently characteristic of ankylosing spondylitis blood.

From the 5' RACE reads, TCRdb called clonotypes with MiXCR, one entry per CDR3 protein. The sample holds roughly 490,000 distinct CDR3 sequences, roughly 5.3% seen once. No antigens are known for them. The sequenced sample was blood, either unsorted or a sorted T cell fraction (not recorded which). The receptor source for this set is a male donor with ankylosing spondylitis.

In its sample, this clonotype was seen a few times. The chain has TRBV7-2 and TRBJ2-5, with TRBD1 matching over 7 bases. Germline CDR1 is SGHTA and CDR2 is FQGNSA. The CDR3 consists of 13 residues. Trimming cost V 5 bases and J 7 bases; bases outside gene matches: 7. CDR3 DNA sequence: TGTGCCAGCAGCCCCACAGGGGCTTGGACCCAGTACTTC. Amino acids: CASSPTGAWTQYF.

This clonotype was detected many times. The chain recombines TRBV29-1 with TRBJ1-2; no clear D gene. The CDR3 sequence is 12 residues long. The germline CDR1 and CDR2 sequences are SQVTM and ANQGSEA. V lost 2 bases and J 6 bases, leaving 10 bases between the germline ends. CDR3 amino acids: CSVEKSRDGYTF. CDR3 DNA: TGCAGCGTTGAAAAGTCCCGGGATGGCTACACCTTC.

The sample holds a few counts of this clonotype. The V and J genes are TRBV11-2 and TRBJ1-4, with unresolved D. The CDR3 has 14 residues. Deletions cut 3 bases from V and 5 bases from J, with 10 bases between. The germline CDR1 and CDR2 sequences are SGHAT and FQNNGV. The CDR3 sequence: CASSFGVRNEKLFF. As DNA, the CDR3 is TGTGCCAGCAGCTTTGGGGTCAGGAATGAAAAACTGTTTTTT.

This clonotype was counted many times. The genes are TRBV9 and TRBJ2-3; no clear D gene. The germline V gene has CDR1 SGDLS and CDR2 YYNGEE. This CDR3 has 12 residues. Trimming removed 0 bases at V and 10 bases at J, with 9 bases between. CDR3 DNA: TGTGCCAGCAGCGTAGGGGCCAGCTCGCAGTATTTT. Translated: CASSVGASSQYF.

The sample holds many counts of this clonotype. This chain joins TRBV4-3 and TRBJ1-2; D unclear. Germline V gene lookup returns CDR1 LGHNA and CDR2 YSLEER. This CDR3 spans 14 amino acids. Trimming removed 0 bases from V and 7 bases from J, with 12 bases in between. The CDR3 reads CASSQESGRGGYTF. The CDR3 coding sequence is TGCGCCAGCAGCCAAGAGAGTGGGAGAGGTGGCTACACCTTC.

Many counts were recorded for this clonotype. This chain connects TRBV19 to TRBJ2-2; D is unresolved. Trimming left V 3 bases short and J 0 bases short, with 2 bases between. The CDR3 runs 13 residues. Germline V CDR1 and CDR2: LNHDA, SQIVND (reference sequence). CDR3 amino acids: CASSMANTGELFF. Here the CDR3 DNA reads TGTGCCAGTAGTATGGCGAACACCGGGGAGCTGTTTTTT.

This clonotype has only a few counts. The chain recombines TRBV20-1 with TRBJ1-5; 7 bases line up with TRBD1. The length of the CDR3 is 14 residues. The germline gives CDR1 DFQATT, CDR2 SNEGSKA (reference sequence). Trimming took 1 base from V and 6 from J; bases not matched to a gene: 6. The CDR3 DNA reads TGCAGTGCTAGAGCCCGACAGGGAGGTCAGCCCCAGCATTTT. This gives the protein CSARARQGGQPQHF.

This clonotype was found many times. The rearrangement uses TRBV20-1 and TRBJ1-1; D not certain. This CDR3 has 14 amino acids. Germline V gene data show CDR1 as DFQATT and CDR2 as SNEGSKA (reference sequence). Trimming took off 0 bases at V and 1 base at J, with 9 bases between the two ends. CDR3 sequence reads: CSARDPRQNTEAFF. The CDR3 DNA sequence: TGCAGTGCTAGAGATCCCCGACAGAACACTGAAGCTTTCTTT.

This clonotype was observed many times. The V call is TRBV20-1, the J call TRBJ2-7; 7 bases align to TRBD1. V shed 4 bases and J 2 bases; nucleotides not matched to a gene: 2. This CDR3 contains 12 residues. From germline, CDR1 is DFQATT and CDR2 SNEGSKA (reference sequence). CDR3 coding DNA: TGCAGTGCTACCACAGGGGCCTACGAGCAGTACTTC. It is translated as CSATTGAYEQYF.

In its sample, this clonotype was seen a few times. V gene TRBV20-1 combines with J gene TRBJ2-1; D gene unclear. The CDR3 extends over 11 amino acids. Deletions cut 4 bases from V and 9 bases from J, with 10 bases between. Germline-derived CDR1 and CDR2 are DFQATT and SNEGSKA (reference sequence). CDR3: CSANQRREQFF. Written as DNA, the CDR3 is TGCAGTGCTAACCAGCGCCGTGAGCAGTTCTTC.